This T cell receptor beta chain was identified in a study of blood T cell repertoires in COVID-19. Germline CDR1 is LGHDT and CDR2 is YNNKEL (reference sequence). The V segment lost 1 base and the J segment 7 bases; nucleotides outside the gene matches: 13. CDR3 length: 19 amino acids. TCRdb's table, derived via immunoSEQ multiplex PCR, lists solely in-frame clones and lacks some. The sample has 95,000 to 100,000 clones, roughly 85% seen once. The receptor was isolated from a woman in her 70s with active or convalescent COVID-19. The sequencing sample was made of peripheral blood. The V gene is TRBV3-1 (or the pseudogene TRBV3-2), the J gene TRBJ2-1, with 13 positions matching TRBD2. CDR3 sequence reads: CASSQGPGLAGTKVNEQFF. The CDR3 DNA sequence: TGTGCCAGCAGCCAAGGACCGGGACTAGCGGGGACGAAGGTAAATGAGCAGTTCTTC.